This TCR beta chain was identified in a study of blood T cell repertoires in COVID-19. Looking at the study overall: The United States, Italy and Spain supplied acute and convalescent COVID-19 samples. T cells, B-cell-depleted T cells, or PBMCs supplied cDNA or gDNA.

Using immunoSEQ multiplex PCR, the repertoire was profiled, and TCRdb retains in-frame clones only, with some absent. The repertoire holds 90,000 to 150,000 clones, roughly four fifths seen once, with 9% to 14% in the top ten. Germline-derived CDR1 and CDR2 are SGHKS and YYEKEE (reference sequence). Losses at the gene ends were 2 bases for V and 4 bases for J; bases not matched to a gene: 8. This CDR3 is built from 15 residues. The sample taken for sequencing was peripheral blood. J is TRBJ2-7 and V is TRBV5-5; TRBD1 aligns across 8 bases. The TCR originated in a human donor in a cohort sampled during active COVID-19. The DNA of the CDR3 is TGTGCCAGCAGCTTATATGGAGACAGGGGTTACGAGCAGTACTTC. Translation: CASSLYGDRGYEQYF. Together with reference TRBV5-5 and TRBJ2-7, the CDR3 gives the full variable domain: DAGVTQSPTHLIKTRGQQVTLRCSPISGHKSVSWYQQVLGQGPQFIFQYYEKEERGRGNFPDRFSARQFPNYSSELNVNALLLGDSALYLCASSLYGDRGYEQYFGPGTRLTVT.